A selection of T cell receptor beta chains follows, all from one sample in a study of blood T cells in healthy people across ages. TCRdb reprocessed the 5' RACE reads with MiXCR, giving one entry per CDR3 protein. The data contain 2 million or so distinct CDR3 sequences, about 50% of them singletons. The sequencing input was blood. All receptors come from a woman between 35 and 50 years old in good health. Each CDR3 is given with its conserved first and last residue. A D gene is named only where the DNA matches it firmly. Expanded clones are given a class, and other clones once, few, many or no size at all.

D | J | size | V | DNA | CDR3
TRBD1 | TRBJ2-5 | . | TRBV20-1 | TGCAGTGCTGTAAACCGGGACAGGGTATTCGAGACCCAGTACTTC | CSAVNRDRVFETQYF
. | TRBJ2-7 | once | TRBV6-6 | TGTGCCAGCAGCCCTCGGACGGGGGGCCTGGGTGAGCAGTACTTC | CASSPRTGGLGEQYF
. | TRBJ1-2 | few | TRBV29-1 | TGCAGCGTTCTTAGGAGTAACTATGGCTACACCTTC | CSVLRSNYGYTF
. | TRBJ2-7 | few | TRBV7-9 | TGTGCCAGCAGCGCCCAGACAGCAACCTACGAGCAGTACTTC | CASSAQTATYEQYF
. | TRBJ1-2 | few | TRBV29-1 | . | CSFGPGQINYGYTF
TRBD1 | TRBJ2-7 | . | TRBV27 | TGTGCCAGCAGTCCCAGGACCGGGACAGGGGGCTTCTACGAGCAGTACTTC | CASSPRTGTGGFYEQYF
TRBD1 | TRBJ1-1 | . | TRBV28 | TGTGCCAGCAGCCTCCGGACAGGGGTGGGCACTGAAGCTTTCTTT | CASSLRTGVGTEAFF
. | TRBJ2-2 | few | TRBV27 | TGTGCCAGCAGTTTTTTCACCGGGGAGCTGTTTTTT | CASSFFTGELFF
TRBD1 | TRBJ1-4 | . | TRBV6-5 | TGTGCCAGCCGACCCGGACAGGGGGCCCGAGAAAAACTGTTTTTT | CASRPGQGAREKLFF
. | TRBJ2-3 | . | TRBV6-6 | TGTGCCAGCAGTTATTGGACTACCCCTACGACAGATACGCAGTATTTT | CASSYWTTPTTDTQYF
. | TRBJ1-4 | . | TRBV6-1 | TGTGCCAGCACAGGCGGTGGAAATGAAAAACTGTTTTTT | CASTGGGNEKLFF
. | TRBJ2-1 | . | TRBV10-3 | TGTGCCACAGAGGATGGGTCGGATGAGCAGTTCTTC | CATEDGSDEQFF
. | TRBJ2-5 | . | TRBV7-2 | TGTGCCAGCAGCTTAGGGCAAAGATTTCAAGAGACCCAGTACTTC | CASSLGQRFQETQYF
TRBD1 | TRBJ2-5 | . | TRBV6-5 | TGTGCCAGCAGGAGGGACAGGGTCGAAGAGACCCAGTACTTC | CASRRDRVEETQYF
. | TRBJ2-7 | . | TRBV28 | TGTGCCAGCAGTTTATGGGCAATTACTGCCTACGAGCAGTACTTC | CASSLWAITAYEQYF
. | TRBJ1-3 | . | TRBV5-1 | TGCGCCAGCAGTCTGGGAAATGGAAACACCATATATTTT | CASSLGNGNTIYF
TRBD1 | TRBJ2-3 | . | TRBV24-1 | TGTGCCACCAGTGACCTCGGACAGGGTAGGGATACGCAGTATTTT | CATSDLGQGRDTQYF
TRBD2 | TRBJ2-1 | many | TRBV6-2/TRBV6-3 | TGTGCCAGCAGTCCGACGGGGAGGGGACGAGTTCAGTTCTTC | CASSPTGRGRVQFF
. | TRBJ1-2 | . | TRBV6-5 | TGTGCCAGCAGCCGGGGGTTAGGGGGTAGCGGCTACACCTTC | CASSRGLGGSGYTF
. | TRBJ2-1 | . | TRBV25-1 | TGTGCCAGCAGTGATCTGGGGGGCCCCTATGAGCAGTTCTTC | CASSDLGGPYEQFF
. | TRBJ2-5 | few | TRBV12-3/TRBV12-4 | TGTGCCAGCAGTTTAGGTGGCAGGGGATTAGAGACCCAGTACTTC | CASSLGGRGLETQYF
. | TRBJ2-4 | many | TRBV29-1 | TGCAGCGCTGGGGGTGTAGCCAAAAACATTCAGTACTTC | CSAGGVAKNIQYF
. | TRBJ2-5 | . | TRBV28 | TGTGCCAGCAGTATTACTACGTCGGGGGAGACCCAGTACTTC | CASSITTSGETQYF
TRBD2 | TRBJ2-1 | few | TRBV9 | TGTGCCAGCAGCGTAGCCCTGGGAGGGCCCTCAGACAATGAGCAGTTCTTC | CASSVALGGPSDNEQFF
TRBD2 | TRBJ2-7 | . | TRBV4-3 | TGCGCCAGCAGCCAAGATTGGGCTAGCGGGGTCCCCTACGAGCAGTACTTC | CASSQDWASGVPYEQYF
TRBD1 | TRBJ2-7 | few | TRBV28 | TGTGCCAGCAGTTTAACGGACAGGTACATCCACGAGCAGTACTTC | CASSLTDRYIHEQYF
TRBD1 | TRBJ2-7 | . | TRBV27 | TGTGCCGGCAGCCTAGGGGGCCTTACCTACGAGCAGTACTTC | CAGSLGGLTYEQYF
TRBD2 | TRBJ2-1 | . | TRBV4-2 | TGTGCCAGCAGCCATATGACTAGCGGGGAAAACAATGAGCAGTTCTTC | CASSHMTSGENNEQFF
TRBD2 | TRBJ2-1 | . | TRBV11-3 | TGTGCCAGCAGCTTTCGGGGGGGCCAGGAAAATGAGCAGTTCTTC | CASSFRGGQENEQFF
. | TRBJ2-5 | . | TRBV5-1 | TGCGCCAGCAGCTTCCGGAACAGGGATGGAGAGACCCAGTACTTC | CASSFRNRDGETQYF
TRBD1 | TRBJ2-7 | . | TRBV6-2/TRBV6-3 | TGTGCCAGCAGTCGCACCGGGACAGTTTCCTACGAGCAGTACTTC | CASSRTGTVSYEQYF
. | TRBJ1-2 | . | TRBV7-2 | TGTGCCAGCAGCTCCCTCATGTATGGCTACACCTTC | CASSSLMYGYTF
. | TRBJ2-3 | . | TRBV11-2 | TGTGCCAGCAGCTTGGGCCGGGGGCCCACAGATACGCAGTATTTT | CASSLGRGPTDTQYF
. | TRBJ2-7 | . | TRBV6-5 | TGTGCCAGCAGTTACCTGTTGGCGGGGGCTTCCTACAATGAGCAGTACTTC | CASSYLLAGASYNEQYF
TRBD2 | TRBJ2-1 | few | TRBV6-2/TRBV6-3 | TGTGCCAGCAGTAAGACTAGCGGGGGGGCCGGCTACAATGAGCAGTTCTTC | CASSKTSGGAGYNEQFF
. | TRBJ2-7 | few | TRBV20-1 | TGCAGTGCTGACGGGGAGCGCTCCTACGAGCAGTACTTC | CSADGERSYEQYF
TRBD1 | TRBJ2-3 | . | TRBV6-2/TRBV6-3 | TGTGCCAGCAGACCAACAGGGGTCGGCGCAGATACGCAGTATTTT | CASRPTGVGADTQYF
. | TRBJ2-3 | . | TRBV10-3 | TGTGCCATCAGTGGGCTGAGCACAGATACGCAGTATTTT | CAISGLSTDTQYF
TRBD2 | TRBJ2-1 | few | TRBV4-3 | TGCGCCAGCAGCCAAAGCCTAGCGGGGGGGCTGAGAAATGAGCAGTTCTTC | CASSQSLAGGLRNEQFF
. | TRBJ1-5 | . | TRBV2 | TGTGTCAGCTGTGCCGGGGGGGCGAGCAATCAGCCCCAGCATTTT | CVSCAGGASNQPQHF
TRBD1 | TRBJ2-1 | . | TRBV20-1 | TGCAGTGCTATTCCGGGACAGCTCCTCTCCTCCTACAATGAGCAGTTCTTC | CSAIPGQLLSSYNEQFF
TRBD2 | TRBJ2-1 | . | TRBV13 | TGTGCCAGCAGCTCCCGACTAGCGGGGAGCTCCTACAATGAGCAGTTCTTC | CASSSRLAGSSYNEQFF
TRBD1 | TRBJ2-1 | . | TRBV2 | TGTGCCAGCTGGACAGGGGATACGGATGAGCAGTTCTTC | CASWTGDTDEQFF
TRBD2 | TRBJ2-1 | . | TRBV28 | TGTGCCAGCGGGATAGCGGGGGGGCTCAATGAGCAGTTCTTC | CASGIAGGLNEQFF
. | TRBJ2-5 | . | TRBV29-1 | TGCAGCGCTGCCTACAGAGGGGAGACCCAGTACTTC | CSAAYRGETQYF
. | TRBJ2-3 | few | TRBV5-1 | TGCGCCAGCAGATTACGGGCGGATCCTAGCACAGATACGCAGTATTTT | CASRLRADPSTDTQYF
. | TRBJ2-7 | . | TRBV1 | TGCACCAGCAGTTCCCCCGGCGAGCAGTACTTC | CTSSSPGEQYF
TRBD1 | TRBJ2-2 | . | TRBV12-3/TRBV12-4 | TGTGCCAGCAGTCGGACAGGGGGCGATTACGGGGAGCTGTTTTTT | CASSRTGGDYGELFF
. | TRBJ2-1 | once | TRBV7-2 | TGTGCCAGCAGCCGGCGGACTACAGCCTACAATGAGCAGTTCTTC | CASSRRTTAYNEQFF
. | TRBJ2-5 | . | TRBV6-5 | TGTGCCAGCAGTTACTCGTACAGTCAAGAGACCCAGTACTTC | CASSYSYSQETQYF
TRBD1 | TRBJ1-2 | . | TRBV15 | TGTGCCACCAGCAGCCCGGGACAGGGAATGGAAGGCTACACCTTC | CATSSPGQGMEGYTF
. | TRBJ2-1 | . | TRBV20-1 | TGCAGTGCTAGAGGGCGCCTAGGGGCCGCCTACAATGAGCAGTTCTTC | CSARGRLGAAYNEQFF